What follows are 21 T cell receptor beta chains derived from one specimen sequenced in a study of blood T cells in healthy people across ages. The use of a sample-barcoded 5' primer and a J-beta primer mix characterized a second PCR of 7 to 11 cycles. MiXCR, applied by TCRdb to the 5' RACE reads, yields one record per CDR3 protein. The sample includes 1.5 million to 1.9 million distinct CDR3 sequences, roughly two fifths of them seen just once. The specimen sequenced was blood. These receptors all stem from a woman between 18 and 29 years old in good health.

This clonotype was seen a few times. One end of the junction fails to match germline, which may point to a read error. The chain couples TRBV6-4 to TRBJ2-1; the match to TRBD2 covers 8 bases. Germline loops: CDR1 MRHNA, CDR2 SNTAGT. This CDR3 spans 14 amino acids. CDR3: CASIRTSSHNEQFF. CDR3 nucleotides: TGTGCCAGCATTCGGACTAGCTCCCACAATGAGCAGTTCTTC.

This clonotype occurred a few times. The rearrangement joins TRBV7-9 to TRBJ2-7; D may correspond to TRBD1 or TRBD2 (5 bases each). Germline assignment: CDR1 SEHNR and CDR2 FQNEAQ (reference sequence). V was shortened by 6 bases and J by 6 bases, with 18 bases between the two germline ends. This CDR3 is built from 14 residues. The CDR3 is CASRREGTGPEQYF. The CDR3 DNA follows: TGTGCCAGCAGACGAGAAGGGACGGGCCCCGAGCAGTACTTC. The entire variable domain, with the rest obtained from reference TRBV7-9 and TRBJ2-7, is as follows: DTGVSQNPRHKITKRGQNVTFRCDPISEHNRLYWYRQTLGQGPEFLTYFQNEAQLEKSRLLSDRFSAERPKGSFSTLEIQRTEQGDSAMYLCASRREGTGPEQYFGPGTRLTVT.

This clonotype was picked up a small number of times. V and J are TRBV24-1 and TRBJ1-2, with a tentative D call TRBD1 (5 bases). The CDR3 sequence is 14 residues long. Trimming pared 4 bases from V and 4 bases from J, leaving 12 bases between. Germline lookup yields CDR1 KGHDR and CDR2 SFDVKD. The CDR3 bases are TGTGCCACCAGTGAGGGGACTGAGGTCTATGGCTACACCTTC. Translating gives CATSEGTEVYGYTF.

The V and J genes are TRBV13 and TRBJ2-1; no definite D call. Trimming pared 2 bases from V and 8 bases from J, leaving 16 bases between. Per the germline V gene, CDR1 is PRHDT and CDR2 is FYEKMQ (reference sequence). This CDR3 is 15 amino acids long. The CDR3 bases are TGTGCCAGCAGCTTATATAGATCTAGTGTCTATGAGCAGTTCTTC. Translation gives CASSLYRSSVYEQFF.

This clonotype was observed a handful of times. CDR3 residues: CASSQVDMGLASYNEQFF. The CDR3 DNA reads as TGCGCCAGCAGCCAAGTGGATATGGGACTAGCCTCCTACAATGAGCAGTTCTTC. This chain connects TRBV4-1 to TRBJ2-1, with 9 bases that match TRBD2. Germline values: CDR1 MGHRA, CDR2 YSYEKL. Trimming cost V 1 base and J 0 bases; bases outside gene matches: 7. This CDR3 has 18 amino acids.

This clonotype was seen repeatedly, ten times or more. The chain employs TRBV27 and TRBJ2-1, with D possibly TRBD1 on 5 matching bases. V was pared by 3 bases and J by 0 bases, with 9 bases between. Germline values: CDR1 MNHEY, CDR2 SMNVEV (reference sequence). This CDR3 has 15 residues. The CDR3 reads CASSFQGGSYNEQFF. The CDR3 DNA sequence: TGTGCCAGCAGTTTTCAGGGCGGCTCCTACAATGAGCAGTTCTTC.

The rearrangement uses TRBV12-3 or TRBV12-4 and TRBJ2-1; D uncertain. The CDR3 sequence is 14 residues long. V dropped 2 bases and J dropped 2 bases, with 7 bases sitting between them. The CDR3 spells CASSLLGAYNEQFF. The CDR3 DNA is TGTGCCAGCAGTTTATTGGGCGCCTACAATGAGCAGTTCTTC.

This clonotype was found a few times. V is TRBV20-1 and J is TRBJ2-5, with 12 bases identical to TRBD2. The ends lost 5 bases at V and 11 bases at J; junction bases unmatched: 12. The germline CDR1 and CDR2 sequences are DFQATT and SNEGSKA (reference sequence). This CDR3 region has 14 residues. The CDR3 bases are TGCAGTGCTTGGACTAGCGGGGTGATCAATGAGCAGTACTTC. It encodes CSAWTSGVINEQYF.

This rearrangement joins TRBV7-2 to TRBJ2-1; 9 bases line up with TRBD2. V gave up 3 bases and J gave up 7 bases; unmatched junction bases: 16. Germline V CDR1 and CDR2: SGHTA, FQGNSA. This CDR3 has 18 amino acids. As DNA, the CDR3 is TGTGCCAGCAGCTTCACCTATCAGGGAGCGGGGGGCCGGAATGAGCAGTTCTTC. Protein: CASSFTYQGAGGRNEQFF.

This chain links TRBV4-3 with TRBJ1-6, with D unresolved. The CDR3 covers 14 residues. Germline V gene sequence: CDR1 LGHNA, CDR2 YSLEER. Between the trimmed V and J ends, which lost 1 base and 11 bases, there was a span of 12 bases. Written as DNA, the CDR3 is TGCGCCAGCAGCCAAGGGTGGACCGAGACACCCCTCCACTTT. It encodes CASSQGWTETPLHF.

This clonotype has just a few counts. The CDR3 bases are TGTGCCAGCAGCTACAAGTCCGCAAAAGCAGATACGCAGTATTTT. Protein: CASSYKSAKADTQYF. The chain has TRBV7-2 and TRBJ2-3; D gene unclear. Germline V gives CDR1 SGHTA, CDR2 FQGNSA. This CDR3 has 15 residues. V lost 4 bases and J 4 bases, leaving 15 bases between the germline ends.

The chain joins TRBV6-5 to TRBJ2-7, with D possibly TRBD1 on 5 matching bases. This CDR3 has 15 residues. Germline CDR1 and CDR2: MNHEY and SVGAGI. V was pared by 7 bases and J by 2 bases, with 18 bases between. The CDR3: CASTSDIREPYEQYF. CDR3 DNA sequence: TGTGCCAGCACTTCTGACATCAGGGAACCCTACGAGCAGTACTTC.

This clonotype was detected many times. V and J are TRBV9 and TRBJ2-1, with D possibly being TRBD1 (6 bases). This CDR3 is 13 amino acids long. The germline gives CDR1 SGDLS, CDR2 YYNGEE. With 4 bases removed from V and 7 bases from J, the gap between germline ends came to 12 bases. The chain's CDR3 is CASSTSRGNEQFF. The CDR3 DNA reads TGTGCCAGCAGCACTTCCAGGGGAAATGAGCAGTTCTTC.

The V call is TRBV4-3, the J call TRBJ1-2, with 7 bases aligning to TRBD1. The junction had 10 bases not matched to a gene; V was cut back by 4 bases and J by 5 bases. Germline-derived CDR1 and CDR2 are LGHNA and YSLEER. The CDR3 is made up of 15 amino acids. CDR3 residues: CASSPSRDSLYGYTF. DNA of the CDR3: TGCGCCAGCAGCCCCTCGCGGGACAGCTTATATGGCTACACCTTC.

This clonotype was observed many times. The rearrangement uses TRBV12-3 or TRBV12-4 and TRBJ2-1; D gene unclear. V was shortened by 3 bases and J by 2 bases, with 2 bases between the two germline ends. CDR3 length: 12 residues. The CDR3 region has the DNA TGTGCCAGCAGTTTTCCCTACAATGAGCAGTTCTTC. Amino acid sequence: CASSFPYNEQFF.

The rearrangement joins TRBV7-8 to TRBJ2-7, with a tentative D call TRBD1 (5 bases). The CDR3 extends over 14 amino acids. Germline-derived CDR1 and CDR2 are SGHVS and FQNEAQ. Between the trimmed V and J ends, which lost 8 bases and 0 bases, there was a span of 14 bases. The CDR3 here is CASSGPSSSYEQYF. In DNA, the CDR3 is TGTGCCAGCTCAGGGCCCTCCAGCTCCTACGAGCAGTACTTC.

This clonotype appeared a few times. The CDR3 region is CASSYGPGYSGAFF. The DNA of the CDR3 is TGTGCCAGCAGTTACGGGCCAGGATATAGTGGAGCTTTCTTT. The chain links TRBV6-5 to TRBJ1-1; D is unclear. The CDR3 totals 14 residues. Trimming cost V 2 bases and J 10 bases, with 17 bases left between them. CDR1 MNHEY and CDR2 SVGAGI come from the germline V gene.

The chain links TRBV5-4 to TRBJ1-1; no reliable D call. CDR3 length: 14 amino acids. V was shortened by 9 bases and J by 1 base, with 16 bases between the two germline ends. Germline CDR1 is SGHNT and CDR2 is YYREEE (reference sequence). Written as DNA, the CDR3 is TGTGCCACCTCAATGGGCAGGCGGAACACTGAAGCTTTCTTT. Protein: CATSMGRRNTEAFF. Full variable domain (outside the CDR3, taken from reference TRBV5-4 and TRBJ1-1): ETGVTQSPTHLIKTRGQQVTLRCSSQSGHNTVSWYQQALGQGPQFIFQYYREEENGRGNFPPRFSGLQFPNYSSELNVNALELDDSALYLCATSMGRRNTEAFFGQGTRLTVV.

The chain combines TRBV4-1 with TRBJ2-7; a weak D match, TRBD2 (6 bases). The CDR3 sequence is 12 residues long. CDR1 is MGHRA, CDR2 YSYEKL, per germline. The ends were cut back, 0 bases at V and 7 bases at J, with 7 bases in the middle. CDR3 sequence: CASSQDGREQYF. The CDR3 bases are TGCGCCAGCAGCCAAGATGGGAGGGAGCAGTACTTC.

This chain uses TRBV21-1 with TRBJ1-5; whether TRBD1, the table's D call, matches the DNA was not checked. TRBV21-1 is a recognized pseudogene. The CDR3 length is 17 residues. CDR3 bases: TGTGCCAGCAGCAAAGCACTGCAGGGACAGGGAGATCAGCCCCAGCATTTT. It specifies CASSKALQGQGDQPQHF.

The gene calls are TRBV7-2 and TRBJ1-6, with D possibly matching TRBD1 (6 bases). V was shortened by 5 bases and J by 0 bases, with 11 bases between the two germline ends. The germline CDR1 and CDR2 sequences are SGHTA and FQGNSA. The CDR3 is 16 amino acids. As DNA, the CDR3 is TGTGCCAGCAGCCCACAGGGTAGCTCCTATAATTCACCCCTCCACTTT. Its translation is CASSPQGSSYNSPLHF.